Described below is a single TCR beta chain sequence and its context. This sample is drawn from a study of blood T cell repertoires in COVID-19. Study background: Researchers got acute and convalescent COVID-19 samples from the United States, Italy and Spain. The analysed material was cDNA or gDNA that came from T cells, B-cell-depleted T cells, or PBMCs.

Authors' data handling: Amplifying reference gene primers gave estimates of nucleated cell counts. Assay used: immunoSEQ multiplex PCR; TCRdb lists only in-frame clones, some missing. V and J calls and clone size are those listed in that table; D and trimming were worked out from the DNA. Among some 150,000 clones, roughly 80% were seen once, and the ten largest hold 2.5% to 3%. The CDR3 runs to 15 residues. Germline CDR1 is KGHSH and CDR2 is LQKENI. With 0 bases removed from V and 4 bases from J, the gap between germline ends came to 12 bases. This TCR was recovered from a woman in her thirties or forties with active or convalescent COVID-19. The rearrangement uses TRBV18 and TRBJ1-2, with D possibly TRBD1 on 5 matching bases. The sample consisted of peripheral blood. The CDR3 sequence: CASSPPSGRAYGYTF. CDR3 nucleotide sequence: TGTGCCAGCTCACCACCCTCCGGCAGGGCCTATGGCTACACCTTC.